These T cell receptor beta chains were read from a single sample in a study of CD8 T cells in ankylosing spondylitis. TCRdb itself ran the 5' RACE reads through MiXCR, one entry per CDR3 protein. There are 130,000 to 150,000 distinct CDR3 sequences in the sample; roughly 8% occur only once, and less than 7.5% lies in the top ten. The sample comprised synovial fluid, either unsorted or a sorted T cell fraction (not recorded which). Receptor source: a male donor with ankylosing spondylitis. Both conserved end residues are part of each CDR3. The D gene is left open where the match is weak. Not every row has a clone size; where given, it reads once, few, many or a size class.

clone_size j_call v_call d_call cdr3_nt cdr3_aa
many TRBJ2-7 TRBV11-1 NA TGTGCCAGCAGCTTAGCGAGCGGGACAGCACCTTACGAGCAGTACTTC CASSLASGTAPYEQYF
many TRBJ2-7 TRBV5-1 TRBD1 TGCGCCAGCAGCCTAACGACAGGGGTGTCCTACGAGCAGTACTTC CASSLTTGVSYEQYF
few TRBJ2-1 TRBV9 NA TGTGCCAGCAGCGTAGTGGAGGCAGGGATTTCCTACAATGAGCAGTTCTTC CASSVVEAGISYNEQFF
many TRBJ2-1 TRBV4-3 TRBD1 TGCGCCAGCAGCCGGGACAGGGGGTCTTACAATGAGCAGTTCTTC CASSRDRGSYNEQFF
few TRBJ2-3 TRBV7-9 TRBD2 TGTGCCAGCAGCTTCGGGGGGGCAGAAGATACGCAGTATTTT CASSFGGAEDTQYF
few TRBJ1-3 TRBV28 TRBD1 TGTGCCAGCAGCCAAATCACAGGGGCCGGAAACACCATATATTTT CASSQITGAGNTIYF
many TRBJ2-1 TRBV6-5 NA TGTGCCAGCAGTTCCGGGGGCAAGCAGTTCTTC CASSSGGKQFF
many TRBJ2-7 TRBV5-1 NA TGCGCCAGCAGCTTGGTGGCGGGGTCGCGGCTTGAGCAGTACTTC CASSLVAGSRLEQYF
few TRBJ2-5 TRBV20-1 TRBD1 TGCAGTGCTAGCTTCGCCGGGACAGGGAAAGAGACCCAGTACTTC CSASFAGTGKETQYF
NA TRBJ2-3 TRBV11-2 NA TGTGCCAGCAGCTTAGGGACTCCCGGGGATACGCAGTATTTT CASSLGTPGDTQYF
many TRBJ2-4 TRBV28 TRBD2 TGTGCCGGCCACAGACGGGGGGGCAGGGACATTCAGTACTTC CAGHRRGGRDIQYF
many TRBJ2-7 TRBV29-1 NA TGCAGCGTCCGCAGTCAGGACTTCTCCTACGAGCAGTACTTC CSVRSQDFSYEQYF
many TRBJ1-1 TRBV28 NA TGTGCCAGCCAAGGTTTGCCGGCGAGGGGTGACACTGAAGCTTTCTTT CASQGLPARGDTEAFF
many TRBJ2-5 TRBV2 TRBD2 TGTGCCAGCACCGGACATGTGACTAGCGGGGGAGAGACCCAGTACTTC CASTGHVTSGGETQYF
NA TRBJ1-1 TRBV11-1 NA TGTGCCAGCAGCTTACTTAGAGGCACAGGGAGGCTAATGAACACTGAAGCTTTCTTT CASSLLRGTGRLMNTEAFF
NA TRBJ2-5 TRBV5-5 TRBD1 TGTGCCAGCGGCCTACAGACAGGGGATACCCTCCCGTACTTC CASGLQTGDTLPYF
NA TRBJ1-1 TRBV7-9 NA TGTGCCAGCAGCTTAGCTGGGGCGGGTGAAGCTTTCTTT CASSLAGAGEAFF
few TRBJ1-1 TRBV19 NA TGTGCCAGTAGTATCGGATTTGGCAGCCCGAACACTGAAGCTTTCTTT CASSIGFGSPNTEAFF
many TRBJ2-7 TRBV27 NA TGTGCCAGCACCAACAGACCCGGGAACGGCGCCTACGAGCAGTACTTC CASTNRPGNGAYEQYF
NA TRBJ2-3 TRBV20-1 NA TGCAGTGCCGCCGGGGAATTAAGCACAGATACGCAGTATTTT CSAAGELSTDTQYF
NA TRBJ2-7 TRBV7-8 NA TGTGCCAGCAGCTTAGATAGGAGCGCGAGCTCCTACGAGCAGTACTTC CASSLDRSASSYEQYF
NA TRBJ1-1 TRBV10-3 TRBD1 TGTGCCATCGGAGGCGACAGGGAAGCTGTCACTGAAGCTTTCTTT CAIGGDREAVTEAFF
NA TRBJ2-7 TRBV7-6 TRBD1 TGTGCCAGCAGCTCCTGGGACAGGGGGCCCTACGAGCAGTACTTC CASSSWDRGPYEQYF
few TRBJ2-1 TRBV7-2 NA TGTGCCAGCAGCCCACGGGACTCCGGGCAGTTCTTC CASSPRDSGQFF